These 9 T cell receptor beta chains were sequenced from one sample in a study of T cells in women clearing cervical HPV infection. Profiled with immunoSEQ multiplex PCR; TCRdb holds only in-frame clones, not every one. The sample has about 12,000 clones. Sequencing input: blood buffy coat. All receptors derive from a woman aged 18-70 years with a cervical HPV16 infection that either progressed to CIN3+ or cleared (not recorded which).

Comments on this clone: The read ends 3 residues early relative to the CDR3; the germline J gene fills the gap. The chain combines TRBV30 with TRBJ2-7; TRBD1 matches at 11 bases. Germline CDR1 reads GTSNPN; CDR2 reads SVGIG (reference sequence). This CDR3 has 15 residues. V trimming: 3 bases; J trimming: 4 bases; junction bases outside the gene matches: 8. Partial CDR3 DNA: TGTGCCTGGAGACCTGGGACAGGGGGTGTTTACGAG. As protein: CAWRPGTGGVYE. The complete CDR3 sequence is CAWRPGTGGVYEQYF.

Turning to this clone: The read ends 3 residues shy of where the CDR3 ends; the end is completed using the germline J gene. J is TRBJ2-1 and V is TRBV6-4, with TRBD2 matching over 7 bases. The V gene end was trimmed by 3 bases and the J gene end by 7 bases; junction bases not matched to a gene: 6. This CDR3 region has 14 residues. Germline V gene sequence: CDR1 MRHNA, CDR2 SNTAGT. The DNA read from the CDR3 is TGTGCCAGCAGTGAGGGGGGGGAAGGTAATGAG. It yields the protein CASSEGGEGNE. The entire CDR3 reads CASSEGGEGNEQFF.

With regard to this clone: The sequence runs out 3 residues before the end of the CDR3; the remainder is reconstructed from the germline J gene. This chain uses TRBV4-1 with TRBJ2-6, with 8 bases fitting TRBD1. The V and J ends lost 4 bases and 2 bases, in that order; junction bases with no gene match: 7. This CDR3 comprises 17 residues. The germline CDR1 and CDR2 sequences are MGHRA and YSYEKL. The CDR3 spells CASSPGQGLTGANVLTF. CDR3 bases read: TGCGCCAGCAGCCCCGGACAGGGTCTCACTGGGGCCAACGTC.

This clone is called medium-sized based on its frequency. The CDR3 goes on 3 residues after the read ends, and that part is filled in from the germline J gene. The rearrangement links TRBV29-1 to TRBJ2-7; 7 nucleotides align to TRBD1. CDR3 length: 14 residues. Germline CDR1 SQVTM, CDR2 ANQGSEA. Losses at the gene ends were 4 bases for V and 3 bases for J; bases not matched to a gene: 9. The CDR3 here is CSVVDRAINYEQYF. The covered CDR3 bases are TGCAGCGTTGTCGACAGGGCAATCAACTACGAG.

CDR3 region: CSASRDYTDTQYF. CDR3 DNA (partial): TGCAGTGCTAGTCGAGACTACACAGATACG. The rearrangement uses TRBV20-1 and TRBJ2-3, with D maybe TRBD2 (5 bases). The read stops 3 residues short of the end of the CDR3; the missing end is completed from the germline J gene. This CDR3 is built from 13 residues. Germline CDR1 and CDR2: DFQATT and SNEGSKA (reference sequence). V was trimmed by 3 bases and J by 2 bases, leaving 9 bases between them.

The DNA read from the CDR3 is TGTGCCAGCTCCCCTCCGGGAGCGGGTTCCTACGAC. Translated, it gives CASSPPGAGSYD. The whole CDR3 reads CASSPPGAGSYDYTF. This chain joins TRBV18 and TRBJ1-2; no clear D gene. The CDR3 extends 3 residues past the end of the read, so its final part is completed from the germline J gene. The CDR3 runs 15 residues. Germline assignment: CDR1 KGHSH and CDR2 LQKENI.

Of note for this clone: The CDR3 end lies 3 residues beyond the end of the read and is filled in from the germline J gene. The chain joins TRBV19 to TRBJ2-5; TRBD2 might be the D (5 bases). Trimming cost V 3 bases and J 2 bases, with 7 bases left between them. The germline gives CDR1 LNHDA, CDR2 SQIVND (reference sequence). This CDR3 spans 13 amino acids. CDR3 sequence reads: CASSITGQETQYF. The CDR3 bases that were read are TGTGCCAGTAGTATCACGGGGCAAGAGACC.

On this clone itself: The read ends 3 residues early relative to the CDR3; the germline J gene fills the gap. The chain links TRBV6-1 to TRBJ1-5; 7 positions match TRBD1. Losses at the gene ends were 3 bases for V and 3 bases for J; bases not matched to a gene: 5. The CDR3 extends over 15 amino acids. Germline V gives CDR1 MNHNS, CDR2 SASEGT. The sequenced part of the CDR3 DNA is TGTGCCAGCAGTGAGACAGGGAGAGACAATCAGCCC. Its translation is CASSETGRDNQP. In full, the CDR3 reads CASSETGRDNQPQHF.

About this clone: The CDR3 extends 3 residues past the end of the read, so its final part is completed from the germline J gene. V is TRBV19 and J is TRBJ1-2, with D tentatively TRBD1 (5 bases). The germline CDR1 and CDR2 sequences are LNHDA and SQIVND (reference sequence). This CDR3 is 13 amino acids long. The CDR3 bases that were read are TGTGCCAGTAGTATAGCTGCCAGGGTCGGC. As protein: CASSIAARVG. The full CDR3 protein is CASSIAARVGYTF.